This T cell receptor beta chain was recovered during a study of blood T cell repertoires in COVID-19. Sequenced by immunoSEQ multiplex PCR; TCRdb stores in-frame clones only, minus some. This table has 400,000 to 450,000 clones, 85% to 90% appearing once. The study recruited people aged 18 to 89 years across about two dozen US areas. The sequence was collected from a man aged 25-40 years who had recovered from COVID-19. Sequenced: PBMCs or T cells enriched from blood (not recorded which).

For the CDR3, the DNA is TGTGCCAGCAGCCCTCTTAGCAATCAGCCCCAGCATTTT. Protein sequence: CASSPLSNQPQHF. J is TRBJ1-5 and V is TRBV27; D ambiguous. V lost 6 bases and J lost 0, with 6 bases in between. The CDR3 is made up of 13 amino acids. Germline CDR1 and CDR2: MNHEY and SMNVEV (reference sequence).